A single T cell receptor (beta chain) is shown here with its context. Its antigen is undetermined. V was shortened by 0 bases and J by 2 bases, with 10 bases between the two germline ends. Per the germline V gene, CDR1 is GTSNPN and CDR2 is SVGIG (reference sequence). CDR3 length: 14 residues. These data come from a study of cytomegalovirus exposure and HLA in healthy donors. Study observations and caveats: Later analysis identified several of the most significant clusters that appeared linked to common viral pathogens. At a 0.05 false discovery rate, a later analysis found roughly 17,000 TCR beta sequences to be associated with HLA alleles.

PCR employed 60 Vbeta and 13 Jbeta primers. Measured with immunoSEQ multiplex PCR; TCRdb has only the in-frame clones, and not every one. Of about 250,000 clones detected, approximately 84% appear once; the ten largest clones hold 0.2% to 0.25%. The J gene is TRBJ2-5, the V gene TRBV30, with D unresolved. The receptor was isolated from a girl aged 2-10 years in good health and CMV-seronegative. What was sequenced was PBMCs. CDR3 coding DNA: TGTGCCTGGAGTGTACGGCCGGAGCAAGAGACCCAGTACTTC. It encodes CAWSVRPEQETQYF.